This paragraph covers one TCR beta chain sequence. The antigen it recognizes is unknown. Base qualities are not provided; no much larger clone lies one nucleotide away. This record comes from a study of T cell responses to AZD1222 COVID-19 vaccine (dated by TCRdb to about 2021). About the investigation overall: AZD1222 recipients whose second dose came at about 4 weeks and those whose second dose came at about 12 weeks were combined into one group, since spike-specific TCR depth and breadth did not differ between the two schedules. Trial participants were enrolled by age into 18-55, 56-69 and 70-plus year subgroups, with roughly 160, 29 and 62 TCR-sequenced participants respectively. A total of approximately 240 trial participants underwent TCR sequencing, of whom some 210 received two doses of AZD1222 and about 25 received two doses of the MenACWY control vaccine.

The junction carries 10 bases between V and J, which are trimmed by 5 bases and 2 bases respectively. The germline V gene encodes CDR1 SQVTM and CDR2 ANQGSEA. The CDR3 contains 13 residues, cysteine and phenylalanine counted. Kept here is only the CDR3 DNA, which spans 39 bases and is read in frame from base 1. The CDR3 regions of human TCRbeta chains were analyzed by immunosequencing. On the authors' methods: Repertoire TCRs were checked for matches against a reference library of SARS-CoV-2-specific TCRs that had been generated using the MIRA antigen-specificity platform. Breadth was defined as the fraction of unique TCRs that were SARS-CoV-2-associated. Depth was defined as the fraction of total T cells that were SARS-CoV-2-associated. Using the MIRA data, each spike-specific TCR was assigned both to the spike region to which the TCR was reactive and to a CD4 or CD8 class. Log10-transformed breadth and depth values were compared by one-way ANOVA with Sidak's multiple comparisons tests. TCRdb carries this immuneACCESS record with in-frame sequences only. Its versions omit some clonotypes, under half of them owing to an unresolved V gene in the studies checked, with the rest unexplained. V and J calls and clone size come straight from that table; D and trimming were deduced from the DNA. Within this sample are 90,000 to 120,000 clones, with roughly 90% of them counted one time only. Approximately 7% of the sample is held by the ten biggest clonotypes.

On the study overall, not on this receptor specifically: Spike-specific TCR breadth and depth rose significantly after two AZD1222 doses compared with day 0 and with MenACWY recipients. Nearly half of unique spike-specific TCRs reportedly recognized epitopes outside regions mutated in the B.1.351 and B.1.1.7 variants. Because no day 14 peak-response samples were available, the repertoires could be characterized only after the peak T cell response. Participants were mostly white British, with more females than males. The authors suggested clonal diversity may have been underestimated. CD4 TCRs associated with the vaccine covered the entire spike protein, and the dominant responses were in regions 160-218 and 743-854. In the small 56-69-year group, the increase in depth fell short of significance, most likely because of low power. Only five or six AZD1222 recipients were SARS-CoV-2 seropositive at baseline, limiting conclusions about previously exposed vaccinees.

The meaning of the sample's time point label: baseline before first vaccination. The vaccinee samples were drawn from two UK trials, COV001 and COV002, one of which was a single-blind randomized controlled phase 2/3 trial testing AZD1222 (ChAdOx1 nCoV-19) in healthy adults. For TCRbeta chain sequencing, PBMC samples were collected from trial participants at day 0 and at day 28 after the second dose. The rearranged segments are TRBV29-1 and TRBJ2-1; the D gene assignment is ambiguous. Sequencing used peripheral blood, obtained on day 0 of AZD1222 vaccination. The receptor was derived from an adult in good health. In nucleotide form, the sequence is TGCAGCGTTCGATTTCGGACCTACAATGAGCAGTTCTTC. It translates to CSVRFRTYNEQFF.